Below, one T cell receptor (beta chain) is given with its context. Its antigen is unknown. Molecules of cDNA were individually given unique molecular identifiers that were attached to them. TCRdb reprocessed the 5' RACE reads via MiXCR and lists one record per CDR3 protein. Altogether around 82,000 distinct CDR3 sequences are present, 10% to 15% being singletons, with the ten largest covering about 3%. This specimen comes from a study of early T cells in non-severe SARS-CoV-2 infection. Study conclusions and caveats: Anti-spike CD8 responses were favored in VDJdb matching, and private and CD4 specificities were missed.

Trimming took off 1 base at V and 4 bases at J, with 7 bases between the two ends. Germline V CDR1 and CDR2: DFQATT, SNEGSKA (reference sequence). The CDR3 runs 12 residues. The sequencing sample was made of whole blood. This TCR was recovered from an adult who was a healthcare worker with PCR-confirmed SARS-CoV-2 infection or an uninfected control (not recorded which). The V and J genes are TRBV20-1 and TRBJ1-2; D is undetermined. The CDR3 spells CSARADTYGYTF. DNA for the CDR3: TGCAGTGCTAGAGCCGACACCTATGGCTACACCTTC.